This T cell receptor beta chain was recovered during a study of blood T cell repertoires in COVID-19. The participants were between about 18 and 90 years old and came from some 23 US areas. Two negative PCRs, clearance, or symptom resolution were required of recovered Cohort 3 donors. In the original workflow: Amplified reference gene primers provided the basis for estimating nucleated cell counts. Sequenced by immunoSEQ multiplex PCR; TCRdb stores in-frame clones only, minus some. V and J calls and clone size are as listed in that table; D and trimming were resolved from the DNA. This table has approximately 300,000 clones, around 90% appearing once. CDR3 size: 14 residues. Germline CDR1 is MNHNY and CDR2 is SVGAGI (reference sequence). The V segment lost 4 bases and the J segment 10 bases; nucleotides outside the gene matches: 9.

The J gene is TRBJ2-1, the V gene TRBV6-6; 8 nucleotides align to TRBD2. The sequence derives from a man aged 60 to 75 who had recovered from COVID-19. The specimen sequenced was PBMCs or T cells enriched from blood (not recorded which). CDR3 residues: CASSSSGGQREQFF. DNA of the CDR3: TGTGCCAGCAGTTCCTCGGGGGGGCAGAGGGAGCAGTTCTTC.